These T cell receptor beta chains were read from a single sample in a study of technical replicates of blood from a handful of donors. Some clones are missing from TCRdb's copy, which holds only in-frame ones; the method was immunoSEQ multiplex PCR. The profile shows approximately 70,000 clones, roughly nine tenths of them singletons. Material for sequencing was PBMCs. The receptors were gathered from a human donor in good health. Some clones in this sample may be carry-over from other donors' samples. Both conserved end residues are part of each CDR3. The order of the fields is V gene, J gene, D gene, clone size, CDR3 DNA, CDR3 protein. D genes are given only for firm matches. Expanded clones are given a class, and other clones once, few, many or no size at all.

TRBV28	TRBJ1-1	.	.	TGTGCCAGCATTCCACAGGGCATACCCACTGAAGCTTTCTTT	CASIPQGIPTEAFF
TRBV11-2	TRBJ2-7	TRBD2	.	TGTGCCAGCAGCTTACCGGGACTAGCGGGACGCTACGAGCAGTACTTC	CASSLPGLAGRYEQYF
TRBV19	TRBJ2-3	.	once	TGTGCCAGCAATCCGACCGGGTGGTTTACTAGCACAGATACGCAGTATTTT	CASNPTGWFTSTDTQYF
TRBV7-3	TRBJ2-3	TRBD2	.	TGTGCCAGCAGCTCCTCAATTGGCGGGAGGACGGGTGATACGCAGTATTTT	CASSSSIGGRTGDTQYF
TRBV5-1	TRBJ2-1	TRBD2	.	TGCGCCAGCAGCTTAACCACTAGCGGGAGTATGAATGAGCAGTTCTTC	CASSLTTSGSMNEQFF
TRBV6-4	TRBJ2-1	.	.	TGTGCCAGCAGTGACTCGGGCCACCAGGAGCAGTTCTTC	CASSDSGHQEQFF
TRBV7-2	TRBJ2-7	TRBD1	once	TGTGCCAGCAGCCCCCGTAGGACAGGTACCTACGAGCAGTACTTC	CASSPRRTGTYEQYF
TRBV2	TRBJ2-1	TRBD2	.	TGTGCCAGCAGTGTCGGGGGAGGGTTTTACAATGAGCAGTTCTTC	CASSVGGGFYNEQFF
TRBV5-1	TRBJ2-7	TRBD1	.	TGCGCCAGCAGCGTTCCCACCGGGACAGGGAACGAGCAGTACTTC	CASSVPTGTGNEQYF
TRBV2	TRBJ2-7	.	.	TGTGCCAGCACTGCCGGGGGTCTCTCCTACGAGCAGTACTTC	CASTAGGLSYEQYF
TRBV15	TRBJ2-3	TRBD1	.	TGTGCCACCAGCAGAGATCTAGGGACAGGTACAGATACGCAGTATTTT	CATSRDLGTGTDTQYF
TRBV13	TRBJ2-5	.	.	TGTGCCAGCAGCTTAGGGGGGCGTGCGACCCAGTACTTC	CASSLGGRATQYF
TRBV4-3	TRBJ1-1	.	few	TGCGCCAGCAGCCAAGATCGGGGAATCACTGAAGCTTTCTTT	CASSQDRGITEAFF
TRBV2	TRBJ2-7	TRBD2	.	TGTGCCAGCAGCACCACTAGCGGGACCTCCTACGAGCAGTACTTC	CASSTTSGTSYEQYF
TRBV7-3	TRBJ2-1	.	.	TGTGCCAGCAGCTTATGGGGGGAGGCGAATGAGCAGTTCTTC	CASSLWGEANEQFF
TRBV5-4	TRBJ2-1	TRBD2	.	TGTGCCAGCAGCTGGACTAGCGGGCCTAATCAGCAGTTCTTC	CASSWTSGPNQQFF
TRBV19	TRBJ2-5	.	.	TGTGCCAGTGGCCCGACAGTCAAAGAGACCCAGTACTTC	CASGPTVKETQYF
TRBV13	TRBJ2-5	.	.	TGTGCCAGCAGCTTAGGCGTAGGGGGGGGCGTCGGAGAGACCCAGTACTTC	CASSLGVGGGVGETQYF
TRBV4-2	TRBJ1-5	.	.	TGTGCCAGCAGCCAAGATGTAGAGGATCAGCCCCAGCATTTT	CASSQDVEDQPQHF
TRBV7-8	TRBJ2-7	TRBD1	.	TGTGCCAGCAGCTCCAATATCCCGGGACAGGCCTCCTACGAGCAGTACTTC	CASSSNIPGQASYEQYF
TRBV19	TRBJ2-7	TRBD2	many	TGTGCCAGTAGTATACGGGGGAGGGCCTACGAGCAGTACTTC	CASSIRGRAYEQYF
TRBV6-6	TRBJ1-1	.	.	TGTGCCAGCAGCCCAATTCTGAACACTGAAGCTTTCTTT	CASSPILNTEAFF
TRBV27	TRBJ2-1	TRBD2	.	TGTGCCAGCAGTTTAGAGGTGGGAGCGGGGGGGCTAGGAGAGCAGTTCTTC	CASSLEVGAGGLGEQFF
TRBV4-2	TRBJ2-3	TRBD2	.	TGTGCCAGCAGCCAAGAATTAGCGGGGACTAGCACAGATACGCAGTATTTT	CASSQELAGTSTDTQYF
TRBV7-8	TRBJ2-4	.	.	TGTGCCAGCAGCCTTATCCCCTGGGAGATGTACTTC	CASSLIPWEMYF
TRBV5-4	TRBJ2-3	TRBD2	once	TGTGCCTATATGGGGCGGGGGGGCACAGATACGCAGTATTTT	CAYMGRGGTDTQYF
TRBV30	TRBJ2-7	TRBD2	.	TGTGCCCAGGGTAGCGGGTCTACTTCGAGAGCGATTGAGCAGTACTTC	CAQGSGSTSRAIEQYF
TRBV5-6	TRBJ2-3	TRBD2	.	TGTGCCAGCAGCTTGGGTAGCGGGGGGGCCAAGGATACGCAGTATTTT	CASSLGSGGAKDTQYF
TRBV5-1	TRBJ2-7	.	.	TGCGCCAGCAGACAAGCCCCGACAGATTCCTACGAGCAGTACTTC	CASRQAPTDSYEQYF
TRBV28	TRBJ1-1	TRBD1	few	TGTGCCAGCAGTTTATTGCCCGGACAGGGACTCATTGAAGCTTTCTTT	CASSLLPGQGLIEAFF
TRBV5-4	TRBJ2-1	.	once	TGTGCCAGCAGCGCGAATACTAGACCATCCTACAATGAGCAGTTCTTC	CASSANTRPSYNEQFF
TRBV5-1	TRBJ2-5	.	.	TGCGCCAGCAGCTTGGACAGGGTCGGGGAGACCCAGTACTTC	CASSLDRVGETQYF
TRBV4-1	TRBJ2-3	TRBD2	.	TGCGCCACGCGGGGGTCTAGCACAGATACGCAGTATTTT	CATRGSSTDTQYF
TRBV6-6	TRBJ2-5	TRBD1	once	TGTGCCAGCAGTTACGGACAGGGATTATACGAGACCCAGTACTTC	CASSYGQGLYETQYF
TRBV30	TRBJ2-5	TRBD2	.	TGTGCCTTGGGACTAGCGGGAGGCCTGGGGAAGACCCAGTACTTC	CALGLAGGLGKTQYF
TRBV4-1	TRBJ1-3	.	few	TGCGCCAGCAGCCAAGTTATGGGGGGAGGTGGAAACACCATATATTTT	CASSQVMGGGGNTIYF
TRBV10-3	TRBJ2-7	TRBD1	.	TGTGCCCACGCGGGACAGGGAATCAACGAGCAGTACTTC	CAHAGQGINEQYF
TRBV2	TRBJ2-1	TRBD2	.	TGTGCCAGCATTGAGGGCGGGGGGCTTGAGCAGTTCTTC	CASIEGGGLEQFF
TRBV7-3	TRBJ2-4	.	.	TGTGCCAGCAGCCCCCAAGGGAGAAGCATTCAGTACTTC	CASSPQGRSIQYF
TRBV7-9	TRBJ1-2	TRBD1	.	TGTGCCAGCAGCTTAGCCTTCGACAGGGATGGCTACACCTTC	CASSLAFDRDGYTF
TRBV7-6	TRBJ1-6	TRBD1	few	TGTGCCAGCAGCTCGGAGGGACAGGGAGATTCACCCCTCCACTTT	CASSSEGQGDSPLHF
TRBV7-2	TRBJ1-1	TRBD1	.	TGTGCCAGCAGCACCAGGGGGGACACTGAAGCTTTCTTT	CASSTRGDTEAFF
TRBV5-1	TRBJ2-3	.	.	TGCGCCAGCAGCTTGGGAGGATACACAGATACGCAGTATTTT	CASSLGGYTDTQYF
TRBV30	TRBJ2-1	TRBD2	.	TGTGCCTGGAGCGCACTAGCGTGGGGTGAGCAGTTCTTC	CAWSALAWGEQFF
TRBV13	TRBJ2-7	.	.	TGTGCCAGCAGCTTGGGGCGCTCCTACGAGCAGTACTTC	CASSLGRSYEQYF
TRBV4-3	TRBJ2-1	TRBD2	.	TGCGCCAGCAGCCAAGATTCCCGGTGGCGCGGGGGGCCGTACAATGAGCAGTTCTTC	CASSQDSRWRGGPYNEQFF
TRBV6-1	TRBJ1-5	.	.	TGTGCCAGCAGTGAAGCCGGCGGATATCAGCCCCAGCATTTT	CASSEAGGYQPQHF
TRBV5-1	TRBJ1-6	TRBD1	.	TGCGCCAGCAGCTTGGCAGGGGGTGGCTATAATTCACCCCTCCACTTT	CASSLAGGGYNSPLHF
TRBV9	TRBJ1-3	.	.	TGTGCCAGCAGCCCCCACCGGGACACCGACTCTGGAAACACCATATATTTT	CASSPHRDTDSGNTIYF
TRBV7-8	TRBJ1-5	TRBD1	.	TGTGCCAGCAGCCTCGGGACAGAATATAGCAATCAGCCCCAGCATTTT	CASSLGTEYSNQPQHF
TRBV14	TRBJ1-4	.	.	TGTGCCAGCAGCCAAAATTCAGGGGCAACTAATGAAAAACTGTTTTTT	CASSQNSGATNEKLFF
TRBV2	TRBJ1-2	.	.	TGTGCCAGCAGGGGGGGTGGAGACTATGGCTACACCTTC	CASRGGGDYGYTF
TRBV16	TRBJ2-5	.	once	TGTGCCAGCAGCTCTAGTAGGAAGGAGACCCAGTACTTC	CASSSSRKETQYF
TRBV7-2	TRBJ1-4	.	once	TGTGCCAGCAGACTACAGGGTGGGGACGGGAAACTGTTTTTT	CASRLQGGDGKLFF
TRBV11-2	TRBJ2-7	TRBD2	.	TGTGCCAGCAGATCTAGCGGAAAAGAAGGGGAGCAGTACTTC	CASRSSGKEGEQYF